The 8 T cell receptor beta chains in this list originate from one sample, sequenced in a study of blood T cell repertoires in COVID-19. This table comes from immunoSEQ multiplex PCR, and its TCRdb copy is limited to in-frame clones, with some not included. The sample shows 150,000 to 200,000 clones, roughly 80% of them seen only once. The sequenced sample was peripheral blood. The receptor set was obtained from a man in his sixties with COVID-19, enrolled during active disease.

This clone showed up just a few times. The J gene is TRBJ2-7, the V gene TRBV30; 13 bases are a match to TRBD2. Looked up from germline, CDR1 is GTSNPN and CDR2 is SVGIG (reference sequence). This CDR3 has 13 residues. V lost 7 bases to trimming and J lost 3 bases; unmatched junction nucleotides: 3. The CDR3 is CAYRLAGGYEQYF. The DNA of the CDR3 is TGTGCCTACCGACTAGCGGGAGGCTACGAGCAGTACTTC.

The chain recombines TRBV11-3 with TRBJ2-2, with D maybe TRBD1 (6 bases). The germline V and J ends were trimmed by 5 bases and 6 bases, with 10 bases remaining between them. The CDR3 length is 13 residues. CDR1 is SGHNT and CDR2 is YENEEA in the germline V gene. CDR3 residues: CASSPYRAGELFF. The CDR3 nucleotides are TGTGCCAGCAGCCCGTACAGGGCCGGGGAGCTGTTTTTT.

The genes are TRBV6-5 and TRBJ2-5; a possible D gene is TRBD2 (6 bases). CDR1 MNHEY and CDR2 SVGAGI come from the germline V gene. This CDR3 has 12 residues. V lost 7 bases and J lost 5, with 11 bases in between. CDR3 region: CASTRSGETQYF. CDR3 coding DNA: TGTGCCAGCACGAGAAGCGGGGAGACCCAGTACTTC.

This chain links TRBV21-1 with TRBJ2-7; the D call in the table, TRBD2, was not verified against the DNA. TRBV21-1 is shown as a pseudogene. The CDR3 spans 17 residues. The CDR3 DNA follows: TGTGCCAGCAGCAACCCCTCGAGGAGTAGGTACACCTACGAGCAGTACTTC. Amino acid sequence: CASSNPSRSRYTYEQYF.

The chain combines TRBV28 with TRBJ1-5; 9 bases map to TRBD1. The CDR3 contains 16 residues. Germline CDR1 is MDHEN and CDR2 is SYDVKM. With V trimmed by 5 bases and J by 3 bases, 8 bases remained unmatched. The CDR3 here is CASSPTGGADNQPQHF. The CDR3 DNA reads TGTGCCAGCAGTCCCACAGGGGGCGCCGACAATCAGCCCCAGCATTTT.

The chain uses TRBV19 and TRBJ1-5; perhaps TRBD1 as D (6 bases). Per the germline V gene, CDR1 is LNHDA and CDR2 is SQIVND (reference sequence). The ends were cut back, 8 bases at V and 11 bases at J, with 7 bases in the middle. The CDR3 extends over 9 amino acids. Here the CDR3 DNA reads TGTGCCAGTGGACAGACCCAGCATTTT. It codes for CASGQTQHF.

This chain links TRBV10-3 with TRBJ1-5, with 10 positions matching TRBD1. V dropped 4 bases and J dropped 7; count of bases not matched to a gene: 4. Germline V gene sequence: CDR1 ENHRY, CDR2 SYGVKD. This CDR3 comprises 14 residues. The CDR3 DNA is TGTGCCATCAGTGGACAGGGGGCGAGGCAGCCCCAGCATTTT. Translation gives CAISGQGARQPQHF.

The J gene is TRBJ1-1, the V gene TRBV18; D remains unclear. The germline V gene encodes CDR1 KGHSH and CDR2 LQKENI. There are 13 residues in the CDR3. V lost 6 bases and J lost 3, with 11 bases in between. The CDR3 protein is CASSFERDTEAFF. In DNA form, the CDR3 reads TGTGCCAGCTCGTTCGAGAGGGACACTGAAGCTTTCTTT.